This T cell receptor beta chain was obtained from a study of blood T cell repertoires in COVID-19. The wider study: Samples representing acute and convalescent COVID-19 were sourced from the United States, Italy and Spain. T cells, B-cell-depleted T cells, or PBMCs supplied cDNA or gDNA.

V shed 7 bases, J shed 2 bases, and the junction held 6 bases outside the gene matches. Germline V lookup: CDR1 LNHDA, CDR2 SQIVND (reference sequence). This CDR3 region has 14 residues. Method: immunoSEQ multiplex PCR; TCRdb's copy keeps in-frame clones and lacks some. The sample has under 300,000 clones; approximately 91% are singletons. The sequencing sample was made of peripheral blood. The receptor's source is a man aged 45-65 years with acute or convalescent COVID-19. The J gene is TRBJ1-1, the V gene TRBV19, with 8 bases lining up with TRBD1. CDR3 DNA sequence: TGTGCCAGTACCACAGGGGGACGCAACACTGAAGCTTTCTTT. This encodes CASTTGGRNTEAFF. The full variable domain, its missing parts supplied by reference TRBV19 and TRBJ1-1, is DGGITQSPKYLFRKEGQNVTLSCEQNLNHDAMYWYRQDPGQGLRLIYYSQIVNDFQKGDIAEGYSVSREKKESFPLTVTSAQKNPTAFYLCASTTGGRNTEAFFGQGTRLTVV.